This passage covers 22 T cell receptor beta chains from one sample sequenced in a study of tumor-infiltrating lymphocytes in primary liver carcinoma (dated by TCRdb to the late 2010s). Blood RNA was extracted from unsorted whole blood using TRIzol reagent, and germline DNA was obtained with the DNeasy Blood & Tissue kit. Sequencing instrument: Illumina HiSeq 2500. Using a constant-region primer and ProtoScript II reverse transcriptase, TCRbeta-specific cDNA was reverse-transcribed from about 460 ng total RNA. TCRbeta libraries were built with three nested multiplex PCR rounds, a slightly modified ARM-PCR procedure. The first two PCR rounds used multiplex TRBV1-TRBV30 forward primers with a Cbeta reverse primer, each for 10 cycles. TCRdb reran the public reads through fastp at Q25 and MiXCR, keeping productive beta chains. All rows with the same CDR3 protein become a single entry with the most common DNA and genes. The sample yields approximately 330,000 distinct CDR3 sequences; 65% were counted once. 5.5% to 7% of the sample is in the top ten clones.

The material sequenced was peripheral blood. All receptors come from a man aged 35 to 55 with primary liver carcinoma and hepatitis B virus infection.

On this clonotype itself: One end of the junction fails to match germline, which may point to a read error. CDR3 amino acids: CTSGHETGSSGANVLTF. The DNA for the CDR3 is TGTACCAGCGGCCACGAAACAGGGAGCTCTGGGGCCAACGTCCTGACTTTC. The genes are TRBV11-2 and TRBJ2-6; a weak D match, TRBD1 (6 bases). Germline V CDR1 and CDR2: SGHAT, FQNNGV. The CDR3 contains 17 residues.

This clonotype has just one count. Given a much more abundant clone one base away, this may be a read error. V is TRBV5-5 and J is TRBJ1-2, with 9 bases fitting TRBD1. The junction had 25 bases not matched to a gene; V was cut back by 6 bases and J by 1 base. CDR3 length equals 21 residues. The germline V gene has CDR1 SGHKS and CDR2 YYEKEE (reference sequence). In nucleotides, the CDR3 is TGTGCCAGCAACCCGGCGCCGTCCCCACAGGGGGCTGTTCTCAATAACTATGGCTACACCTTC. Translation gives CASNPAPSPQGAVLNNYGYTF.

Many counts were recorded for this clonotype. The V gene is TRBV5-5, the J gene TRBJ2-1; D remains unclear. The CDR3 loop spans 11 amino acids. CDR1 is SGHKS and CDR2 is YYEKEE in the germline V gene (reference sequence). V shed 6 bases and J shed 5 bases, with 6 bases lying between them. The CDR3 bases are TGTGCCAGCATAAGTGACAATGAGCAGTTCTTC. Encoded protein: CASISDNEQFF.

As for this clonotype: One junction end disagrees with the germline gene, perhaps due to a read error. For the CDR3, the DNA is TGTGCCAGCAGCTTTGGAACTAGCACATATACGCAGTATTTT. Translation gives CASSFGTSTYTQYF. This chain connects TRBV11-1 to TRBJ2-3; D is possibly TRBD2 (6 bases). CDR3 length: 14 residues. Germline V gene sequence: CDR1 SGHAT, CDR2 FQDESV (reference sequence).

Concerning this clonotype: Possible read error: a much larger clone is one base away. The chain has TRBV4-3 and TRBJ2-5, with D perhaps matching TRBD1 (6 bases). The CDR3 is 14 amino acids. CDR1 and CDR2 from the germline V gene are LGHNA and YSLEER. CDR3 sequence reads: CDSSQGGWGETQYF. The DNA for the CDR3 is TGCGACAGCAGCCAAGGGGGATGGGGAGAGACCCAGTACTTC.

This clonotype was detected only a few times. A single base separates this from a much larger clone, so it may be a read error. The V call is TRBV6-5, the J call TRBJ2-7; D remains unclear. There are 13 residues in the CDR3. The germline CDR1 and CDR2 sequences are MNHEY and SVGAGI. CDR3 in amino acids: CASSYSAAYDQYF. The CDR3 bases are TGTGCCAGCAGTTACTCTGCCGCCTACGATCAGTACTTC.

This clonotype was detected ten times or more. The chain has TRBV11-2 and TRBJ2-2; TRBD1 matches 9 bases. This CDR3 is 16 amino acids long. Per germline, CDR1 SGHAT and CDR2 FQNNGV. With V trimmed by 0 bases and J by 8 bases, 7 bases remained unmatched. CDR3 DNA sequence: TGTGCCAGCAGCTTAGACGGCCCACAGGGGGCAGGGGAGCTGTTTTTT. This translates into CASSLDGPQGAGELFF.

Points on this clonotype: An end of the junction does not agree with germline; a read error may underlie this. This chain joins TRBV7-9 and TRBJ1-2; a weak D match, TRBD1 (5 bases). The CDR3 totals 10 residues. Germline CDR1 SEHNR, CDR2 FQNEAQ (reference sequence). For the CDR3, the DNA is TGTGCCAGCAGCTTCCGGGGCTACGCCTTC. Translated: CASSFRGYAF.

This clonotype came up many times. The rearrangement joins TRBV6-5 to TRBJ1-1; no reliable D call. The CDR3 loop spans 15 amino acids. Trimming pared 5 bases from V and 1 base from J, leaving 14 bases between. Germline V gene lookup returns CDR1 MNHEY and CDR2 SVGAGI. This chain's CDR3 is CASSPDELANTEAFF. CDR3 sequence (DNA): TGTGCCAGCAGTCCCGATGAGCTGGCGAACACTGAAGCTTTCTTT.

A remark on this clonotype: A read error may explain this, as a much larger clone is one base away. The rearrangement joins TRBV5-4 to TRBJ2-1, with 9 bases matching TRBD1. The CDR3 runs to 13 residues. The germline gives CDR1 SGHNT, CDR2 YYREEE (reference sequence). The CDR3 sequence is CTSSEGQGHEQFF. CDR3 sequence (DNA): TGTACCAGCAGCGAGGGACAGGGCCATGAGCAGTTCTTC.

Worth noting for this clonotype: A much larger clone lies one base from this, so it may be a read error. This chain connects TRBV6-6 to TRBJ2-7; a weak D match, TRBD1 (6 bases). The CDR3 covers 17 residues. V gave up 8 bases and J gave up 2 bases, with 25 bases separating them. Germline V gives CDR1 MNHNY, CDR2 SVGAGI (reference sequence). CDR3 nucleotides: TGTGCCAGCTCGACGGACAGAGGATCTAGTCAAACCTACGAGCAGTACTTC. It specifies CASSTDRGSSQTYEQYF.

This clonotype was picked up a small number of times. A much larger clone sits a single nucleotide away, making a read error possible. This chain joins TRBV4-1 and TRBJ1-2, with 8 bases aligning to TRBD1. This CDR3 contains 14 residues. Germline values: CDR1 MGHRA, CDR2 YSYEKL. CDR3 sequence: CANSQDQDRDGYTF. CDR3 sequence (DNA): TGCGCCAACAGCCAAGATCAGGACAGGGATGGCTACACCTTC.

With respect to this clonotype: A junction boundary mismatches the germline segment, possibly from a read error. The V call is TRBV4-2, the J call TRBJ2-7; 8 nucleotides line up with TRBD2. The length of the CDR3 is 15 residues. Germline CDR1 LGHNA, CDR2 YNFKEQ. The CDR3 region is CACSQVGAGVGEQYF. The CDR3 bases are TGTGCCTGCAGCCAAGTCGGAGCGGGAGTAGGGGAGCAGTACTTC.

Concerning this clonotype: A much larger clone lies a single base off, so this may be a read error. No conserved phenylalanine or tryptophan ends this CDR3, so it is likely a read error. The genes are TRBV10-3 and TRBJ2-5; 7 bases line up with TRBD1. Germline loops: CDR1 ENHRY, CDR2 SYGVKD. The CDR3 covers 20 residues. V gave up 0 bases and J gave up 1 base; unmatched junction bases: 17. Here the CDR3 DNA reads TGTGCCATCAGTGAGTCGAGGGTTATGGCAGGACAGGCATTCCAAGAGACCCAGTACTTA. This encodes CAISESRVMAGQAFQETQYL.

About this clonotype itself: Compared with germline, one end of the junction differs, possibly owing to a read error. The chain carries TRBV11-2 and TRBJ2-2; D unresolved. The CDR3 extends over 14 amino acids. Germline V gene lookup returns CDR1 SGHAT and CDR2 FQNNGV. The CDR3: CVSSSGRYTGELFF. The CDR3 DNA reads as TGTGTCAGCAGCTCCGGACGGTACACTGGGGAGCTGTTTTTT.

This clonotype was counted between two and nine times. This chain links TRBV6-5 with TRBJ2-7; D is uncertain. Germline-derived CDR1 and CDR2 are MNHEY and SVGAGI. V was trimmed by 0 bases and J by 1 base, leaving 16 bases between them. This CDR3 has 17 residues. This CDR3 reads CASSYSNSPMASYEQYF. The CDR3 nucleotides are TGTGCCAGCAGTTACTCGAATTCTCCTATGGCGTCCTACGAGCAGTACTTC.

In its sample, this clonotype was seen many times. The chain combines TRBV11-1 with TRBJ2-7; the D gene is possibly TRBD1 (5 bases). CDR1 is SGHAT, CDR2 FQDESV, per germline (reference sequence). This CDR3 comprises 14 residues. The ends were cut back, 5 bases at V and 6 bases at J, with 17 bases in the middle. The CDR3 sequence is CASSLWQGNGEQYF. DNA for the CDR3: TGTGCCAGCAGCCTGTGGCAGGGTAACGGCGAGCAGTACTTC.

This clonotype is termed medium-sized (0.01 to 0.1%). This chain's CDR3 is CASSTPGTAAFF. CDR3 DNA sequence: TGTGCCAGCAGCACCCCTGGCACTGCCGCTTTCTTT. This chain uses TRBV11-1 with TRBJ1-1; D remains unclear. V was clipped by 5 bases and J by 11 bases, with 15 bases between them. Germline-derived CDR1 and CDR2 are SGHAT and FQDESV (reference sequence). This CDR3 has 12 amino acids.

The chain uses TRBV6-2 or TRBV6-3 and TRBJ1-6, with 7 bases that match TRBD1. Germline lookup yields CDR1 MNHEY and CDR2 SVGEGT. Unmatched junction bases numbered 11, after V lost 7 bases and J lost 8 bases. CDR3 size: 15 residues. The CDR3 DNA follows: TGTGCCAGCAACAACCGGGACAGCGTCTATTCACCCCTCCACTTT. Amino acids: CASNNRDSVYSPLHF.

As regards this clonotype: One end of the junction is discordant with germline, which a read error may explain. The chain has TRBV11-2 and TRBJ2-2; 9 positions agree with TRBD2. Germline CDR1 is SGHAT and CDR2 is FQNNGV. The CDR3 consists of 17 residues. DNA for the CDR3: TGTGCCAGCAACTTAGCCCCCCTAGCGGGAAATGCCGTGGAGCTGTTTTTT. Its translation is CASNLAPLAGNAVELFF.

Concerning this clonotype: Since no conserved phenylalanine or tryptophan closes the CDR3, a read error is the likely cause. The CDR3 loop reads CASNLVGLNTRELFS. CDR3 bases: TGTGCCAGCAACTTAGTAGGGTTGAACACCCGGGAGCTGTTTTCT. The chain couples TRBV11-1 to TRBJ2-2, with D unresolved. The CDR3 runs 15 residues. Germline-derived CDR1 and CDR2 are SGHAT and FQDESV (reference sequence).

The chain employs TRBV11-2 and TRBJ1-1, with D uncertain. Germline V lookup: CDR1 SGHAT, CDR2 FQNNGV. The CDR3 spans 11 residues. The V gene lost 3 bases and the J gene lost 8 bases, with 7 bases spanning the gap. CDR3 region: CASSFKREAFF. CDR3 nucleotide sequence: TGTGCCAGCAGCTTTAAGAGAGAAGCTTTCTTT.